This T cell receptor (beta chain) is drawn from a study of metastatic and nonmetastatic thyroid tumors. Across the whole study: For malignant and benign thyroid patients, tumor or nodule tissue and blood were the sources whose repertoires were compared.

This CDR3 is 16 amino acids long. Germline values: CDR1 PRHDT, CDR2 FYEKMQ (reference sequence). V was cut by 0 bases and J by 6 bases, with 17 bases left in between. Regarding the study as a whole: Malignant tumors reportedly showed significantly higher TCR beta diversity than benign nodules in both blood and tumor.

A remark on this clone: The antigen is undetermined.

In the source study's methods: Differences in CDR3 between clinicopathological groups were drawn on to build a classifier intended to discriminate distant-metastatic papillary thyroid cancer patients. TCRdb re-called the PCR reads through MiXCR. The V and J calls come from TCRdb's annotation, not from the publication. The repertoire holds 27,000 or so clones, with more than 25% as singletons. No patient received treatment before thyroid surgery. This sequence joins TRBV13 and TRBJ1-2, with D possibly matching TRBD1 (5 bases). The sequence came from a female donor with papillary thyroid cancer or a benign thyroid nodule (not recorded which). Some clones in this sample may be carry-over from other donors' samples. Sequenced sample: blood. This CDR3 is CASSLGSGTVGDGYTF. The CDR3 DNA reads TGTGCCAGCAGCTTAGGGTCCGGGACGGTTGGGGATGGCTACACCTTC.